Listed below are T cell receptor beta chains from one sample, sequenced in a study of naive and memory T cell subsets. In TCRdb, the UMI-ligation and nested PCR reads were re-called with MiXCR into one record per CDR3 protein. The sample lists roughly 21,000 distinct CDR3 sequences, approximately 9.9% occurring once. Sequenced material: central memory CD8+ T cells from blood. Receptors originate from a human donor in good health. Both conserved end residues are part of each CDR3.

V	J	length	CDR3
TRBV20-1	TRBJ1-1	12	CSAFQDNTEAFF
TRBV12-3/TRBV12-4	TRBJ1-1	14	CASSSGTVNTEAFF
TRBV25-1	TRBJ2-3	16	CASSEYGGSGTDTQYF
TRBV7-2	TRBJ2-1	17	CASSLALLAELYNEQFF
TRBV7-9	TRBJ2-5	12	CASSVDGETQYF
TRBV6-1	TRBJ2-7	12	CASSEYEYEQYF
TRBV10-3	TRBJ2-1	18	CAISDRGGGARDYNEQFF
TRBV12-3/TRBV12-4	TRBJ2-1	15	CASSLRTSGSNEQFF
TRBV4-1	TRBJ2-1	14	CASSPTGGLNEQFF
TRBV7-9	TRBJ2-7	12	CASSSERYEQYF
TRBV9	TRBJ2-3	16	CASSVGGLGVTDTQYF
TRBV2	TRBJ2-5	16	CASSPGLAGRGETQYF
TRBV20-1	TRBJ2-7	11	CSARTGGEQYF
TRBV6-5	TRBJ1-1	15	CASSPEPTVTAEAFF
TRBV28	TRBJ2-7	14	CASSLLAGEYEQYF
TRBV27	TRBJ2-6	18	CASTPLFTASSGANVLTF
TRBV2	TRBJ2-7	15	CASSSTGGGSYEQYF
TRBV29-1	TRBJ2-1	13	CSKTSGSINEQFF
TRBV4-2	TRBJ2-7	15	CASSQPRQGAYEQYF
TRBV2	TRBJ1-1	14	CASSEFQWGTEAFF
TRBV12-3/TRBV12-4	TRBJ1-6	14	CASSFRGYNSPLHF
TRBV21-1	TRBJ2-1	17	CASSKGSKGCLYNEQFF
TRBV20-1	TRBJ1-1	13	CSAKGLGDTEAFF
TRBV5-4	TRBJ2-7	16	CASSLTPSLSNYEQYF
TRBV15	TRBJ2-3	15	CATSRGLAGTDTQYF
TRBV11-2	TRBJ2-7	16	CASSLYAERSSYEQYF
TRBV7-9	TRBJ2-1	12	CASSLTANEQFF
TRBV20-1	TRBJ2-1	14	CSARIGIRQNEQFF